The 15 T cell receptor beta chains presented below share a single source sample, sequenced in a study of T-cell memory formation after mild COVID-19 (dated by TCRdb to about 2021). Libraries were prepared through 5' RACE. Sequencing was performed on an Illumina NovaSeq 6000. TCRdb reran the public reads through fastp at Q25 and MiXCR, keeping productive beta chains. Entries are consolidated by CDR3 protein sequence, retaining the most common genes and DNA. The sample records roughly 150,000 distinct CDR3 sequences, over 10% of which are singletons. Approximately 3.4% of the sample is taken by the ten largest. The sample taken for sequencing was PBMCs or a T cell subset sorted from them (not recorded which). These receptors all stem from a man in his late teens or twenties who had mild COVID-19 (a few samples of this study predate the infection). The sample titles of this study are shuffled in the database, so cell type and time point are left out; the donor was told from shared clones.

The chain joins TRBV27 to TRBJ1-2; TRBD1 matches at 8 bases. The CDR3 covers 15 residues. Germline V gene data show CDR1 as MNHEY and CDR2 as SMNVEV (reference sequence). V was clipped by 6 bases and J by 8 bases; unmatched bases: 14. CDR3 amino acids: CASRVLGQGLGGYTF. CDR3 bases: TGTGCCAGCAGGGTTCTAGGACAGGGATTGGGAGGCTACACCTTC.

This clonotype has more than one count but fewer than ten. The rearrangement joins TRBV5-1 to TRBJ2-3; D may match TRBD1 or TRBD2 (6 bases each). Trimming removed 1 base from V and 6 bases from J, with 18 bases in between. The CDR3 has 16 amino acids. The germline V gene has CDR1 SGHRS and CDR2 YFSETQ. CDR3 residues: CASSLLRGPRNDTQYF. CDR3 DNA sequence: TGCGCCAGCAGCTTGCTCCGGGGGCCCCGCAATGATACGCAGTATTTT.

This chain links TRBV5-6 with TRBJ2-5; D tentatively fits TRBD1 or TRBD2 (5 bases each). The CDR3 spans 14 residues. The V gene's germline CDR1 is SGHDT and CDR2 YYEEEE. V dropped 1 base and J dropped 9 bases, with 16 bases sitting between them. The DNA of the CDR3 is TGTGCCAGCAGCTTGAGGGGACCTCAGCCCGCCCAGTACTTC. This sequence encodes CASSLRGPQPAQYF.

This sequence joins TRBV6-5 and TRBJ2-7; the D is unclear. V was clipped by 0 bases and J by 0 bases, with 6 bases between them. Germline CDR1 reads MNHEY; CDR2 reads SVGAGI. The CDR3 covers 14 residues. This chain's CDR3 is CASSYSASSYEQYF. The CDR3 bases are TGTGCCAGCAGTTACTCAGCGAGCTCCTACGAGCAGTACTTC.

This clonotype has only a few counts. The chain combines TRBV18 with TRBJ1-3; D unclear. V was clipped by 3 bases and J by 3 bases, with 9 bases between them. CDR3 length: 14 amino acids. Germline-derived CDR1 and CDR2 are KGHSH and LQKENI. The CDR3 region is CASSPLQDGNTIYF. The CDR3 DNA follows: TGTGCCAGCTCACCGCTGCAGGATGGAAACACCATATATTTT.

The V gene is TRBV20-1, the J gene TRBJ2-5, with no clear D. The CDR3 has 11 amino acids. Trimming removed 5 bases at V and 4 bases at J, with 8 bases between. Germline V lookup: CDR1 DFQATT, CDR2 SNEGSKA (reference sequence). The CDR3 DNA reads as TGCAGTGCTCCTCACGGAGAGACCCAGTACTTC. Amino acid sequence: CSAPHGETQYF.

CDR3 sequence reads: CASSPQGGQETQYF. DNA of the CDR3: TGTGCCAGCAGTCCACAGGGGGGCCAAGAGACCCAGTACTTC. The V gene is TRBV6-2 or TRBV6-3, the J gene TRBJ2-5; TRBD1 aligns across 8 bases. The CDR3 has 14 residues. Germline V CDR1 and CDR2: MNHEY, SVGEGT. V lost 5 bases, J lost 1 base, and 3 bases stayed unmatched.

The table lists this clonotype with many counts. The J gene is TRBJ1-4, the V gene TRBV7-2, with D possibly TRBD1 on 6 matching bases. V was cut by 8 bases and J by 6 bases, with 10 bases left in between. CDR3 length: 12 residues. Germline lookup yields CDR1 SGHTA and CDR2 FQGNSA. CDR3: CASGQFHEKLFF. The CDR3 coding sequence is TGTGCCAGCGGACAGTTCCATGAAAAACTGTTTTTT.

The chain carries TRBV9 and TRBJ1-3; 7 bases map to TRBD1. V lost 4 bases, J lost 4 bases, and 5 bases stayed unmatched. CDR3 length equals 14 residues. CDR1 and CDR2 (germline): SGDLS, YYNGEE. CDR3 DNA: TGTGCCAGCAGCCCCCGACAGGGCGGAAACACCATATATTTT. It specifies CASSPRQGGNTIYF. Filled out from reference TRBV9 and TRBJ1-3, the complete variable domain reads DSGVTQTPKHLITATGQRVTLRCSPRSGDLSVYWYQQSLDQGLQFLIQYYNGEERAKGNILERFSAQQFPDLHSELNLSSLELGDSALYFCASSPRQGGNTIYFGEGSWLTVV.

The rearrangement uses TRBV19 and TRBJ1-6; no reliable D call. V lost 1 base and J lost 3, with 7 bases in between. This CDR3 spans 15 amino acids. Per germline, CDR1 LNHDA and CDR2 SQIVND (reference sequence). For the CDR3, the DNA is TGTGCCAGTAGTATAGCGGCCCTCTATAATTCACCCCTCCACTTT. Translating gives CASSIAALYNSPLHF.

The gene calls are TRBV9 and TRBJ1-5, with D possibly matching TRBD1 (5 bases). Trimming stripped 3 bases from V and 6 bases from J, with 13 bases between. From germline, CDR1 is SGDLS and CDR2 YYNGEE. There are 14 residues in the CDR3. The CDR3 here is CASSASREGQPQHF. The CDR3, as DNA: TGTGCCAGCAGCGCGTCCAGGGAGGGTCAGCCCCAGCATTTT.

The genes are TRBV6-5 and TRBJ2-1, with D uncertain. The CDR3 covers 13 residues. Looked up from germline, CDR1 is MNHEY and CDR2 is SVGAGI. With 2 bases removed from V and 9 bases from J, the gap between germline ends came to 11 bases. As DNA, the CDR3 is TGTGCCAGCAGTTACGGCCCCGTCGGTGAGCAGTTCTTC. This translates into CASSYGPVGEQFF.

CDR3 sequence: CASSRTGTGGFEAFF. Here the CDR3 DNA reads TGTGCCAGCAGTCGCACCGGGACAGGGGGCTTCGAAGCTTTCTTT. V gene TRBV12-3 or TRBV12-4 combines with J gene TRBJ1-1; 12 bases fit TRBD1. V shed 5 bases and J 8 bases; nucleotides not matched to a gene: 9. The CDR3 runs to 15 residues.

The chain joins TRBV15 to TRBJ2-1; 8 bases match TRBD2. The CDR3 extends over 15 amino acids. Germline V gene data show CDR1 as LNHNV and CDR2 as YYDKDF (reference sequence). With 0 bases clipped from V and 5 bases from J, the junction kept 3 bases outside the gene matches. The CDR3 DNA is TGTGCCACCAGCAGAGAGCGGGGGGCGAACAATGAGCAGTTCTTC. Its protein product is CATSRERGANNEQFF.

The V and J genes are TRBV5-1 and TRBJ2-2; D is ambiguous. Looked up from germline, CDR1 is SGHRS and CDR2 is YFSETQ. The CDR3 runs to 13 residues. V was shortened by 6 bases and J by 8 bases, with 14 bases between the two germline ends. The CDR3 DNA follows: TGCGCCAGCACCTGGGGTGCACCGGGGGAGCTGTTTTTT. It translates to CASTWGAPGELFF.